This record looks at one T cell receptor (beta chain) sequence and its context. Its antigen remains unidentified. The TCRbeta library was prepared with unique molecular identifiers. TCRdb processed the PCR reads anew with MiXCR; each CDR3 protein has one entry. This table holds around 500,000 distinct CDR3 sequences, under 30% found once. The data were taken from a study of T-cell reconstitution after alpha-beta-depleted transplantation in children. Overall study results and limits: Alpha-beta T cells about two months after transplant reportedly derived from several hundred expanded graft clones. Recipient T cells and thymic progenitors that survived were the source of the high TCRbeta diversity seen at day 60 in some patients.

CDR1 and CDR2 from the germline V gene are SQVTM and ANQGSEA. The CDR3 is 12 amino acids. V lost 3 bases, J lost 6 bases, and 11 bases lay in between. The source was PBMCs, mostly from graft donor cells, collected 360 days after TCRalphabeta/CD19-depleted stem cell transplant. The V and J genes are TRBV29-1 and TRBJ1-1; possible D gene TRBD1, 5 bases. This receptor was taken from a boy younger than two who had a stem cell transplant for acute myeloid leukemia, so the T cells may come from the graft donor. Written as DNA, the CDR3 is TGCAGCGTTGACAGGGCAGGCCCTGAAGCTTTCTTT. This gives the protein CSVDRAGPEAFF.